This paragraph reports one TCR beta chain. The antigen it recognizes is unknown. Base qualities are not provided; no much larger clone lies one nucleotide away. The protocol used for the library was the immunoSEQ multiplex PCR assay. TCRdb provides this immuneACCESS table in a form limited to in-frame rearrangements. Some clones are lacking; in checked studies, under half of them reflect an unresolved V gene, and why the rest are absent is not known. In all, the sample holds under 90,000 clones, and approximately 96% of those were seen once. The biggest ten clones account for around 0.22% of the sample. V and J are trimmed by 5 bases and 2 bases, and the gene matches miss 11 bases of the junction. CDR1 is given as SGHNT and CDR2 as YENEEA, both from the germline V gene. The CDR3 holds 16 amino acids from the cysteine to the phenylalanine. CDR3 DNA only is kept here, 48 bases in frame from base 1. These data come from a study of technical replicates of blood from several donors (dated by TCRdb to 2016 to 2017).

The sequence was obtained from a human donor in good health. Sequenced input: T cells isolated from PBMCs. Recombination joined TRBV11-3 with TRBJ2-7; TRBD2 fits 8 bases in the junction. The sequenced DNA: TGTGCCAGCAGCCTGGAGTGGAGCGGGGGAACCTACGAGCAGTACTTC. Its product reads: CASSLEWSGGTYEQYF. Here the CDR3 is joined to the reference TRBV11-3 and TRBJ2-7 genes, and the full variable domain is: EAGVVQSPRYKIIEKKQPVAFWCNPISGHNTLYWYLQNLGQGPELLIRYENEEAVDDSQLPKDRFSAERLKGVDSTLKIQPAELGDSAVYLCASSLEWSGGTYEQYFGPGTRLTVT.